What follows describes a single T cell receptor (beta chain). Its antigen is undetermined. This CDR3 region has 14 residues. V shed 4 bases and J 2 bases; nucleotides not matched to a gene: 4. Germline CDR1 SGHRS, CDR2 YFSETQ. The source of the sample is a study of T cells after yellow fever vaccination. Study observations and caveats: Most clones from primary vaccination resurfaced after the booster (around 95% CD4, around 90% CD8).

MiXCR was run by TCRdb on the 5' RACE reads, yielding one entry per CDR3 protein. The sample shows fewer than 500,000 distinct CDR3 sequences, roughly 20% of them seen only once. The sequence derives from a man between 18 and 35 years old who received the YFV17D yellow fever vaccine. The source was PBMCs, collected before the yellow fever booster vaccination. The chain carries TRBV5-1 and TRBJ1-2; 8 nucleotides agree with TRBD1. The CDR3, as DNA: TGCGCCAGCAGCCCACGACAGGGGAACTATGGCTACACCTTC. As protein: CASSPRQGNYGYTF.